This T cell receptor beta chain was identified during a study of T cell repertoires in cytomegalovirus infection. The wider study: Matching HLA type and CMV infection were both indicated by public TCR beta signatures. Study observations and caveats: Carriage of CMV together with the relevant HLA was identifiable through cumulative public TCR beta family frequency.

Germline values: CDR1 ENHRY, CDR2 SYGVKD. V dropped 2 bases and J dropped 5 bases, with 18 bases sitting between them. This CDR3 region has 16 residues. Using its own MiXCR run on the reads, TCRdb lists one record per CDR3 protein. The table shows 700,000 to 900,000 distinct CDR3 sequences, with approximately 32% occurring only once. Note on this clonotype: The antigen is undetermined.

The sample consisted of cultured CD8+ T cells from PBMCs, taken from culture after CMV antigen stimulation. The chain has TRBV10-3 and TRBJ2-5; the D gene could be TRBD1 or TRBD2 (5 bases each). This clonotype originated in a human donor in good health (CMV status not recorded). Some clones in this sample may be carry-over from other donors' samples. The CDR3 reads CAISEPGRYPEETQYF. The CDR3 coding sequence is TGTGCCATCAGTGAGCCGGGACGGTATCCGGAGGAGACCCAGTACTTC.